What follows is one T cell receptor (beta chain) and its context. This clone was detected a few times. The antigen it recognizes is unknown. Nothing much larger sits one base from this clone, and base qualities are not available. These data come from a study of shared clonotypes between healthy human individuals (dated by TCRdb to the early 2020s). A note on the overall study: The cohort comprised two women and a few men aged 18 to 49 years. Per donor, three plates each were used for CD4 naive and CD4 memory, two for CD8 naive, and one for CD8 memory. The study deeply sequenced blood TCR repertoires of five healthy adults to estimate repertoire size and the extent of clonotype sharing between individuals. Different laboratories and diverse techniques were used to prepare libraries and sequence TCR repertoires, to increase sequencing depth and limit assay-specific biases. Each donor's leukapheresis produced roughly between about 0.8 and 8.9 billion PBMCs. What the work shows at the level of the full study, not this receptor alone: When a handful of donors were compared, the shared fraction of clonotypes was around 5% for naive CD4, roughly 3.4% for naive CD8, 2.3% for memory CD4, and 0.4% for memory CD8. Naive subsets generally had larger estimated clonotype richness than memory subsets did. Clonotypes shared by all four sorted-subset donors showed higher generation probabilities than non-shared clonotypes. Based on pairwise subsampling, the degree of clonotype sharing among donors was expected to be affected by sequencing depth. Sampling was limited to blood, and TCR repertoires in tissue likely differ from TCR repertoires in blood. The genetic and exposure-history diversity represented was limited by the small number of donors. Incomplete sequencing was indicated by rarefaction of sorted-subset datasets, despite the large sequencing depth.

CD8 naive samples were obtained by positive selection for CCR7 among CD45RO-negative cells, yielding a CD45RA+CCR7+ population from which TemRA cells were excluded. Healthy HIV-negative adults with no recently reported acute infections or vaccinations were included as donors. Only Caucasian adults living in Nashville, Tennessee, USA were represented among the donors. After blood collection by leukapheresis, PBMCs were isolated using Ficoll-Histopaque density gradient centrifugation and then cryopreserved in the vapor phase of liquid nitrogen. Analytical flow cytometry was used to check the purity and quantity of every magnetically sorted T cell population. From each sorted fraction, genomic DNA was isolated and quantified by UV absorbance on a Nanodrop 2000c. Sequences SEHNR (CDR1) and FQNEAQ (CDR2) are obtained from the germline V gene (reference sequence). The junction shows trimming of 3 bases on V and 2 bases on J, plus 11 bases between the germline ends. Inclusive of the bounding cysteine and phenylalanine, the CDR3 is 14 residues long. Of the read, only the CDR3 DNA is kept; its 42 bases are in frame from base 1.

TCR CDR3 regions were amplified from genomic DNA by multiplex PCR using the deep immunoSEQ assay. Extracted genomic DNA from each cell subset was spread evenly across all wells of several immunoSEQ 96-well plates, with each plate serving as a replicate. Each replicate PCR for sorted subsets received about 210 ng genomic DNA, equal to tens of thousands of T cell genomes. The purified libraries were quantified using a Qubit 3.0 fluorometer, sized with a Bioanalyzer 2100, and then quantified again using the KAPA Library Quantification kit. A separate single-read 150-cycle Illumina NextSeq 550 flow cell was used to sequence each immunoSEQ 96-well plate. On the authors' methods: Because the immunoSEQ output included only junctional sequences and no quality scores, the filtering could not be the same as the filtering used for full-length reads. To assign V/J genes and CDR3, sequences were annotated using PyIR, a Python wrapper for IgBLAST v1.9, with IMGT germline references. Reads were filtered out if the reads had weak V/J assignments (E-value above 1e-6), no CDR3, stop codons, out-of-frame junctions, or ambiguous translated residues. V3J clonotypes were defined by identical inferred V gene, J gene, and CDR3 amino acid sequence. The percentage overlap between two repertoires was calculated by dividing the number of shared unique clonotypes by the size of the smaller repertoire. Repertoire richness was assessed with RTK rarefaction, the Chao1 estimator, and Recon v2.1 estimates of unobserved clonotypes. For all TCRbeta clonotypes obtained by the gDNA method from a few donors, generation probabilities were computed with OLGA. Sourced from immuneACCESS, this table was stored by TCRdb with only in-frame sequences that have V and J called. A share of the clones is absent; for the studies checked, an unresolved V gene accounts for under half, and the remainder has no known explanation. From that table come the V and J calls and clone size; the DNA was used to work out D and trimming. The sample table lists 600,000 or so clones, around 96% of them with a count of one. Over 0.1% of the sample rests with the top ten.

Input material: naive CD8+ T cells sorted from blood. The sample's cell subset or site label is to be understood as: CD45RA+CCR7+. This sequence was found in a woman aged 25 to 39 in good health. The rearrangement combines TRBV7-9 with TRBJ2-7, with the D gene too uncertain to name. The sequenced DNA: TGTGCCAGCAGCTTTCAGAACTTCCCCTACGAGCAGTACTTC. This encodes CASSFQNFPYEQYF. Beyond the CDR3, the reference TRBV7-9 and TRBJ2-7 genes provide the residues; the full variable domain reads: DTGVSQNPRHKITKRGQNVTFRCDPISEHNRLYWYRQTLGQGPEFLTYFQNEAQLEKSRLLSDRFSAERPKGSFSTLEIQRTEQGDSAMYLCASSFQNFPYEQYFGPGTRLTVT.